This entry lists 25 T cell receptor beta chains sequenced from one sample in a study of T cells in Graves' hyperthyroidism and ophthalmopathy. The TCR beta CDR3 regions underwent amplification using RNA transcripts as the source. Initially, a first-round RT-PCR of the TCR CDR3 employed the HTBI primer set. MiXCR, applied by TCRdb to the multiplex PCR reads, yields one record per CDR3 protein. This sample has some 530,000 distinct CDR3 sequences, with 22% found just once. The sample was blood. The receptors come from a woman aged 70-85 years with Graves' ophthalmopathy.

This clonotype was found many times. The chain combines TRBV2 with TRBJ1-1; D remains ambiguous. This CDR3 is built from 15 residues. Germline loops: CDR1 SNHLY, CDR2 FYNNEI. V was pared by 7 bases and J by 1 base, with 16 bases between. CDR3 bases: TGTGCCAGCACGACCACCCGATTATGGAACACTGAAGCTTTCTTT. Protein: CASTTTRLWNTEAFF.

CDR3 bases: TGTGCCAGCAGCCACGGGGATCCCTACGAGCAGTACTTC. This translates into CASSHGDPYEQYF. The V and J genes are TRBV3-1 and TRBJ2-7, with D possibly matching TRBD2 (5 bases). CDR1 and CDR2 from the germline V gene are LGHDT and YNNKEL (reference sequence). CDR3 length: 13 amino acids. Trimming took off 3 bases at V and 2 bases at J, with 8 bases between the two ends.

A few counts support this clonotype. The chain is built from TRBV10-3 and TRBJ2-7; D is undetermined. CDR1 is ENHRY and CDR2 is SYGVKD in the germline V gene. This CDR3 is 14 amino acids long. The V and J ends lost 4 bases and 0 bases respectively, with 10 bases between them. DNA of the CDR3: TGTGCCATCAGTGGGACGGGCCTCTCCTACGAGCAGTACTTC. As protein: CAISGTGLSYEQYF.

A few counts support this clonotype. The V call is TRBV30, the J call TRBJ2-1; D is ambiguous. There are 14 residues in the CDR3. Trimming took 4 bases from V and 0 from J, leaving 10 bases between them. The germline CDR1 and CDR2 sequences are GTSNPN and SVGIG (reference sequence). The CDR3 DNA is TGTGCCTGGACTGTTCTCACCTCCTACAATGAGCAGTTCTTC. Protein sequence: CAWTVLTSYNEQFF.

This chain joins TRBV4-3 and TRBJ2-5; 9 positions match TRBD2. Germline V CDR1 and CDR2: LGHNA, YSLEER. This CDR3 contains 19 residues. The J segment lost 3 bases and the V segment lost 0 bases, leaving 14 bases of the junction unmatched. CDR3 DNA sequence: TGCGCCAGCAGCCAAGATCGTCCCGGGTTTGTAGCGGGAGAAGAGACCCAGTACTTC. Protein: CASSQDRPGFVAGEETQYF.

The sample holds a few counts of this clonotype. This chain links TRBV3-1 with TRBJ2-1, with D tentatively TRBD1 or TRBD2 (5 bases each). Germline V CDR1 and CDR2: LGHDT, YNNKEL (reference sequence). The CDR3 is 13 amino acids. V shed 4 bases and J shed 5 bases, with 9 bases lying between them. As DNA, the CDR3 is TGTGCCAGCAGCCTTCAGGGAGACAATGAGCAGTTCTTC. This translates into CASSLQGDNEQFF.

The chain carries TRBV5-6 and TRBJ1-1, with D possibly being TRBD1 (6 bases). The CDR3 length is 13 residues. V lost 4 bases and J lost 10, with 17 bases in between. Germline V CDR1 and CDR2: SGHDT, YYEEEE. The DNA for the CDR3 is TGTGCCAGCAGCCGGGGGGCGCGGGTTGGAGCTTTCTTT. Residues: CASSRGARVGAFF.

This clonotype occurred many times. The chain combines TRBV12-3 or TRBV12-4 with TRBJ2-7, with D possibly being TRBD2 (6 bases). The V end was cut by 4 bases, the J end by 2 bases, with 9 bases between. The CDR3 runs 13 residues. CDR3 bases: TGTGCCAGCAGTTATGCGGGAACCTACGAGCAGTACTTC. Its protein product is CASSYAGTYEQYF.

The rearrangement joins TRBV10-3 to TRBJ1-3; tentative D call: TRBD1 (5 bases). Per germline, CDR1 ENHRY and CDR2 SYGVKD. Trimming took 3 bases from V and 3 from J, leaving 12 bases between them. The CDR3 is made up of 15 amino acids. CDR3 sequence: CAISERGANGNTIYF. CDR3 sequence (DNA): TGTGCCATCAGTGAAAGAGGGGCGAATGGAAACACCATATATTTT.

The chain links TRBV19 to TRBJ2-2, with 7 bases that match TRBD1. The CDR3 contains 16 residues. Trimming took 4 bases from V and 5 from J; bases not matched to a gene: 10. Germline values: CDR1 LNHDA, CDR2 SQIVND (reference sequence). This chain's CDR3 is CASSTTRQGWTGELFF. CDR3 sequence (DNA): TGTGCCAGTAGTACTACCCGACAGGGTTGGACCGGGGAGCTGTTTTTT.

The chain has TRBV18 and TRBJ1-5, with a tentative D call TRBD1 (5 bases). V was shortened by 3 bases and J by 9 bases, with 18 bases between the two germline ends. The CDR3 sequence is 15 residues long. Germline V gene sequence: CDR1 KGHSH, CDR2 LQKENI. This CDR3 is CASSPQGGLLGPQHF. The CDR3 DNA is TGTGCCAGCTCACCTCAGGGAGGATTGCTTGGGCCCCAGCATTTT.

There are a few counts of this clonotype. V is TRBV5-6 and J is TRBJ2-1; D remains unclear. The CDR3 contains 13 residues. V was trimmed by 1 base and J by 8 bases, leaving 10 bases between them. Per the germline V gene, CDR1 is SGHDT and CDR2 is YYEEEE. CDR3 coding DNA: TGTGCCAGCAGCTTGTCATTTGGTGATGAGCAGTTCTTC. It codes for CASSLSFGDEQFF.

V usage is TRBV28 and J usage is TRBJ2-1, with 9 nucleotides matching TRBD1. V was clipped by 6 bases and J by 9 bases; unmatched bases: 3. The CDR3 covers 12 residues. Germline loops: CDR1 MDHEN, CDR2 SYDVKM. The CDR3 is CASRKDRGEQFF. The CDR3 DNA reads TGTGCCAGCAGGAAGGACAGGGGTGAGCAGTTCTTC. Using reference TRBV28 and TRBJ2-1 for the parts outside the CDR3, the full variable domain is DVKVTQSSRYLVKRTGEKVFLECVQDMDHENMFWYRQDPGLGLRLIYFSYDVKMKEKGDIPEGYSVSREKKERFSLILESASTNQTSMYLCASRKDRGEQFFGPGTRLTVL.

The chain combines TRBV27 with TRBJ1-4; 8 bases match TRBD1. With 0 bases clipped from V and 7 bases from J, the junction kept 4 bases outside the gene matches. Looked up from germline, CDR1 is MNHEY and CDR2 is SMNVEV (reference sequence). The CDR3 consists of 15 residues. CDR3 amino acids: CASSLSPRGREKLFF. The CDR3 DNA sequence: TGTGCCAGCAGTTTATCCCCCAGGGGGCGTGAAAAACTGTTTTTT.

This clonotype was observed a handful of times. The rearrangement links TRBV11-2 to TRBJ2-2; TRBD1 matches at 8 bases. With 5 bases clipped from V and 5 bases from J, the junction kept 7 bases outside the gene matches. Germline V CDR1 and CDR2: SGHAT, FQNNGV. This CDR3 has 15 residues. The CDR3 loop is CASSMRTGTTGELFF. The CDR3 bases are TGTGCCAGCAGCATGCGGACAGGGACTACCGGGGAGCTGTTTTTT.

This clonotype was detected many times. The V and J genes are TRBV14 and TRBJ2-3; no firm D call. CDR1 and CDR2 (germline): SGHDN, FVKESK. The CDR3 sequence is 15 residues long. Trimming removed 0 bases from V and 4 bases from J, with 11 bases in between. The CDR3 DNA reads as TGTGCCAGCAGCCAAGAACTCCTCGGCCCAGATACGCAGTATTTT. Protein sequence: CASSQELLGPDTQYF.

The V call is TRBV25-1, the J call TRBJ2-1, with 10 bases matching TRBD1. The V gene's germline CDR1 is MGHDK and CDR2 SYGVNS. There are 14 residues in the CDR3. Trimming cost V 3 bases and J 8 bases; bases outside gene matches: 4. The CDR3 sequence is CASSDPGTGDEQFF. The CDR3 region has the DNA TGTGCCAGCAGTGACCCTGGGACAGGGGATGAGCAGTTCTTC.

This chain links TRBV4-2 with TRBJ2-1, with D possibly matching TRBD2 (6 bases). V was pared by 2 bases and J by 15 bases, with 17 bases between. Looked up from germline, CDR1 is LGHNA and CDR2 is YNFKEQ. The CDR3 length is 13 residues. The CDR3 nucleotides read TGTGCCAGCAGCCAACATTTAGCGGAGGCCCTGTTCTTC. This encodes CASSQHLAEALFF.

This clonotype occurred a few times. V usage is TRBV18 and J usage is TRBJ1-1; the D is unclear. The germline CDR1 and CDR2 sequences are KGHSH and LQKENI. V was clipped by 5 bases and J by 3 bases, with 16 bases between them. This CDR3 comprises 15 residues. In nucleotides, the CDR3 is TGTGCCAGCTCAACCACGCCCGCCGGGCACACTGAAGCTTTCTTT. It yields the protein CASSTTPAGHTEAFF.

The rearrangement joins TRBV20-1 to TRBJ1-2; TRBD1 matches 7 bases. Trimming took 6 bases from V and 12 from J; bases not matched to a gene: 10. The CDR3 sequence is 11 residues long. From germline, CDR1 is DFQATT and CDR2 SNEGSKA (reference sequence). Here the CDR3 reads CSASGTAGHTF. Here the CDR3 DNA reads TGCAGTGCGTCCGGGACAGCCGGTCACACCTTC.

The chain recombines TRBV3-1 with TRBJ2-1; D not resolved. CDR1 and CDR2 from the germline V gene are LGHDT and YNNKEL (reference sequence). The CDR3 runs to 13 residues. V was clipped by 4 bases and J by 9 bases, with 13 bases between them. The CDR3 region has the DNA TGTGCCAGCAGCCCATCCGCCGGTCGTGAGCAGTTCTTC. Protein sequence: CASSPSAGREQFF.

The chain carries TRBV18 and TRBJ1-3, with 7 bases identical to TRBD1. V lost 4 bases to trimming and J lost 1 base; unmatched junction nucleotides: 7. Germline assignment: CDR1 KGHSH and CDR2 LQKENI. The CDR3 spans 16 residues. CDR3 loop: CASSLQQTGSGNTIYF. In DNA form, the CDR3 reads TGTGCCAGCTCACTTCAACAGACAGGGTCTGGAAACACCATATATTTT.

The sample holds a few counts of this clonotype. V gene TRBV20-1 combines with J gene TRBJ1-5; TRBD1 matches at 12 bases. This CDR3 is 15 amino acids long. V lost 1 base to trimming and J lost 6 bases; unmatched junction nucleotides: 4. Germline CDR1 is DFQATT and CDR2 is SNEGSKA (reference sequence). CDR3 DNA: TGCAGTGCTAGAGCCGGGACAGGGGGCGGTCAGCCCCAGCATTTT. It translates to CSARAGTGGGQPQHF.

The chain is built from TRBV2 and TRBJ2-7, with no clear D. CDR3 length equals 14 residues. Trimming cost V 8 bases and J 0 bases, with 14 bases left between them. CDR1 and CDR2 from the germline V gene are SNHLY and FYNNEI. The CDR3 DNA is TGTGCCAGCCAAAATCAGTACAGCTCCTACGAGCAGTACTTC. Encoded protein: CASQNQYSSYEQYF. The variable domain in full, completed from reference TRBV2 and TRBJ2-7, reads EPEVTQTPSHQVTQMGQEVILRCVPISNHLYFYWYRQILGQKVEFLVSFYNNEISEKSEIFDDQFSVERPDGSNFTLKIRSTKLEDSAMYFCASQNQYSSYEQYFGPGTRLTVT.

The rearrangement joins TRBV24-1 to TRBJ1-6, with 7 bases fitting TRBD1. Germline assignment: CDR1 KGHDR and CDR2 SFDVKD. The CDR3 has 11 amino acids. The V segment lost 2 bases and the J segment 16 bases; nucleotides outside the gene matches: 1. The chain's CDR3 is CATSDSGQLHF. CDR3 DNA sequence: TGTGCCACCAGTGATTCGGGACAGCTCCACTTT.